This TCR beta chain was identified in a study of T cells after posttransplantation cyclophosphamide. This clone has a count of ten or more. The assay was immunoSEQ multiplex PCR, and TCRdb's table has in-frame clones only and misses some. The sample includes roughly 32,000 clones, none of them occurring once. The length of the CDR3 is 15 residues. The J segment lost 7 bases and the V segment lost 5 bases, leaving 10 bases of the junction unmatched. Sample: PBMCs. This rearrangement joins TRBV12-3 or TRBV12-4 to TRBJ1-2, with TRBD1 identical over 10 bases. The clonotype comes from a woman in her 30s in good health and a related stem cell transplant donor. CDR3 nucleotides: TGTGCCAGCAGTAAATCCGGGACAGGGGTGGGTGGCTACACCTTC. This sequence encodes CASSKSGTGVGGYTF.